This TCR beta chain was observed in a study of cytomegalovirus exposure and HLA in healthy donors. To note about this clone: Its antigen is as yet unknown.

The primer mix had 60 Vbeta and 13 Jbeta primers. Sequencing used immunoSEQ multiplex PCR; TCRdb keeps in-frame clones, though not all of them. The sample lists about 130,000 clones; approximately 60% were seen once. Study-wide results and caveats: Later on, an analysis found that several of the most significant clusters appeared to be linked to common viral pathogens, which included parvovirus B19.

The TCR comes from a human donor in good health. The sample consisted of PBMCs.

The CDR3 spells CASSLDGIYEQYF. CDR3 DNA: TGTGCCAGCAGCTTAGACGGGATTTACGAGCAGTACTTC. This chain connects TRBV7-9 to TRBJ2-7; D may be TRBD2 (5 bases). V shed 1 base and J shed 4 bases, with 8 bases lying between them. From germline, CDR1 is SEHNR and CDR2 FQNEAQ (reference sequence). The CDR3 length is 13 residues.